The 10 T cell receptor beta chains presented below share a single source sample, sequenced in a study of beta chain features in type 1 diabetes. Expressed TCRB transcripts were sequenced because the entire RNA isolate underwent reverse transcription. Sequencing used immunoSEQ multiplex PCR; TCRdb keeps in-frame clones, though not all of them. The table has around 250,000 clones, around 68% seen once. The sample taken for sequencing was naive CD4+ T cells from blood. These receptors were obtained from a man aged 30 to 45 in good health.

The chain couples TRBV7-2 to TRBJ1-1; TRBD1 aligns across 8 bases. This CDR3 has 14 amino acids. The ends lost 5 bases at V and 4 bases at J; junction bases unmatched: 6. The V gene's germline CDR1 is SGHTA and CDR2 FQGNSA. The CDR3 region is CASSTGQGGTEAFF. The CDR3 bases are TGTGCCAGCAGCACAGGACAGGGCGGCACTGAAGCTTTCTTT.

This chain links TRBV18 with TRBJ2-5, with D uncertain. This CDR3 has 14 amino acids. The germline CDR1 and CDR2 sequences are KGHSH and LQKENI. Between the trimmed V and J ends, which lost 1 base and 0 bases, there was a span of 6 bases. The DNA for the CDR3 is TGTGCCAGCTCACCACGAGGACACCAAGAGACCCAGTACTTC. Its protein product is CASSPRGHQETQYF.

This clone was observed a single time. The chain carries TRBV9 and TRBJ2-2, with D maybe TRBD1 (5 bases). The V and J ends lost 0 bases and 3 bases respectively, with 12 bases between them. Per germline, CDR1 SGDLS and CDR2 YYNGEE. The CDR3 is made up of 16 amino acids. CDR3 in DNA: TGTGCCAGCAGCGTAGGTCAGGGCCCGGACACCGGGGAGCTGTTTTTT. Protein: CASSVGQGPDTGELFF.

The rearrangement links TRBV23-1 to TRBJ2-7; 7 bases line up with TRBD2. TRBV23-1 is reported as an ORF; its role is uncertain. The CDR3 has 16 residues. With V trimmed by 6 bases and J by 3 bases, 14 bases remained unmatched. In DNA form, the CDR3 reads TGCGCCAGCAGCCCCGGCCCAGCGGGGAATCTCTACGAGCAGTACTTC. Its protein product is CASSPGPAGNLYEQYF.

This clone was observed a single time. J is TRBJ1-5 and V is TRBV5-1; the match to TRBD1 covers 7 bases. Germline V gene sequence: CDR1 SGHRS, CDR2 YFSETQ. V gave up 0 bases and J gave up 2 bases; unmatched junction bases: 2. CDR3 length: 15 residues. The CDR3 DNA follows: TGCGCCAGCAGCTTGGAAGGACAGGGCAATCAGCCCCAGCATTTT. This sequence encodes CASSLEGQGNQPQHF.

The chain uses TRBV27 and TRBJ2-7, with D perhaps matching TRBD2 (5 bases). V was trimmed by 4 bases and J by 3 bases, leaving 16 bases between them. The length of the CDR3 is 15 residues. The germline CDR1 and CDR2 sequences are MNHEY and SMNVEV (reference sequence). CDR3 nucleotide sequence: TGTGCCAGCAGTTCCGTTCGGACTTCACTCTACGAGCAGTACTTC. It is translated as CASSSVRTSLYEQYF.

This sequence joins TRBV25-1 and TRBJ2-1, with D maybe TRBD2 (6 bases). This CDR3 comprises 16 residues. The V end was cut by 2 bases, the J end by 3 bases, with 14 bases between. Germline CDR1 MGHDK, CDR2 SYGVNS. CDR3 sequence reads: CASSEGGVAIYNEQFF. The CDR3 nucleotides are TGTGCCAGCAGTGAAGGAGGGGTAGCGATCTACAATGAGCAGTTCTTC. Full variable domain (remainder filled in from reference TRBV25-1 and TRBJ2-1): EADIYQTPRYLVIGTGKKITLECSQTMGHDKMYWYQQDPGMELHLIHYSYGVNSTEKGDLSSESTVSRIRTEHFPLTLESARPSHTSQYLCASSEGGVAIYNEQFFGPGTRLTVL.

The genes are TRBV7-2 and TRBJ2-6, with no clear D. Germline V CDR1 and CDR2: SGHTA, FQGNSA. V lost 2 bases to trimming and J lost 2 bases, with 10 bases between them. This CDR3 has 16 amino acids. The CDR3 spells CASSLSMGPGANVLTF. In nucleotides, the CDR3 is TGTGCCAGCAGCTTATCCATGGGCCCTGGGGCCAACGTCCTGACTTTC.

The genes are TRBV4-3 and TRBJ2-2; tentative D call: TRBD2 (6 bases). CDR3 length: 15 residues. V was trimmed by 1 base and J by 7 bases, leaving 13 bases between them. The germline V gene encodes CDR1 LGHNA and CDR2 YSLEER. This chain's CDR3 is CASSQGRGYGGELFF. CDR3 bases: TGCGCCAGCAGCCAAGGCCGGGGGTATGGCGGGGAGCTGTTTTTT.

The V call is TRBV29-1, the J call TRBJ2-1, with 7 bases aligning to TRBD1. The CDR3 is 14 residues long. Germline V lookup: CDR1 SQVTM, CDR2 ANQGSEA. Losses at the gene ends were 1 base for V and 0 bases for J; bases not matched to a gene: 0. The CDR3 DNA sequence: TGCAGCGTTGAAGGGACAGGCTCCTACAATGAGCAGTTCTTC. Translation: CSVEGTGSYNEQFF.